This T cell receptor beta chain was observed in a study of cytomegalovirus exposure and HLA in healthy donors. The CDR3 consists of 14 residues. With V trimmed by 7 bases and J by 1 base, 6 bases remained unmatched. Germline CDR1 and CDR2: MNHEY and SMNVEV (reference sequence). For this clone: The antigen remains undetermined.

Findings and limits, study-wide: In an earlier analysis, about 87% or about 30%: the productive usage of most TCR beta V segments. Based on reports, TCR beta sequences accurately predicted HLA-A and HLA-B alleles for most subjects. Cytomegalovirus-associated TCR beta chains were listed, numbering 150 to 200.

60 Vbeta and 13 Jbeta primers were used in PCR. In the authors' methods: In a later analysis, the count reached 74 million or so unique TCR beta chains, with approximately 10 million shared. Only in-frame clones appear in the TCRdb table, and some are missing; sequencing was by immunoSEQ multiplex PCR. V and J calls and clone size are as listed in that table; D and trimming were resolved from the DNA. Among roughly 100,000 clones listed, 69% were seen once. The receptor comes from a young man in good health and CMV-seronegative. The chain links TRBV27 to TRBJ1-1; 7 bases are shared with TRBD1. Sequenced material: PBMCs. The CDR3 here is CASTPGQRNTEAFF. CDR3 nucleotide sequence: TGTGCCAGCACCCCGGGACAGAGGAACACTGAAGCTTTCTTT.